Following are 5 T cell receptor beta chains from one sample sequenced in a study of T-cell reconstitution after alpha-beta-depleted transplantation in children (dated by TCRdb to between 2015 and 2016). The library was made by PCR. Sequencing took place on an Illumina HiSeq 2500. TCR libraries were prepared with molecular barcoding, using unique molecular identifiers to normalize TCRbeta repertoire quantification. TCRdb trimmed the raw reads at Q25, called clones with MiXCR and kept productive beta chains. Every distinct CDR3 protein forms one entry, paired with its most common genes and DNA. The sample table lists nearly 550,000 distinct CDR3 sequences, around 18% of them with a count of one. Of the sample, around 3.3% falls within the top ten clones. Sequenced here: PBMCs from the stem cell graft donor, sampled from the stem cell graft. The source is a human donor who donated a stem cell graft to a child with acute lymphoblastic leukemia.

This clonotype was seen more than once but under ten times. J is TRBJ2-1 and V is TRBV27; D might be TRBD1 (5 bases). V dropped 8 bases and J dropped 5 bases, with 13 bases sitting between them. Germline lookup yields CDR1 MNHEY and CDR2 SMNVEV (reference sequence). CDR3 length: 13 residues. The CDR3 region is CASCVRAHNEQFF. The CDR3, as DNA: TGTGCCAGCTGTGTCAGGGCCCACAATGAGCAGTTCTTC.

This clonotype was detected a few times. The V call is TRBV11-2, the J call TRBJ2-3; 16 positions match TRBD2. Germline V gives CDR1 SGHAT, CDR2 FQNNGV. Losses at the gene ends were 1 base for V and 5 bases for J; bases not matched to a gene: 9. This CDR3 region has 19 residues. The CDR3 loop reads CASSLGGTSGRALRDTQYF. The CDR3 DNA follows: TGTGCCAGCAGCTTAGGTGGGACTAGCGGGAGGGCCCTCAGAGATACGCAGTATTTT.

The V call is TRBV20-1, the J call TRBJ2-3; D is possibly TRBD1 (6 bases). The CDR3 contains 15 residues. Per the germline V gene, CDR1 is DFQATT and CDR2 is SNEGSKA (reference sequence). Trimming cost V 0 bases and J 1 base, with 11 bases left between them. In DNA form, the CDR3 reads TGCAGTGCTAGAGATCACGCAGGGGGCACAGATACGCAGTATTTT. Protein sequence: CSARDHAGGTDTQYF.

This clonotype came up a few times. This rearrangement joins TRBV9 to TRBJ2-1; perhaps TRBD2 as D (7 bases). The CDR3 contains 18 residues. The V gene's germline CDR1 is SGDLS and CDR2 YYNGEE. V gave up 0 bases and J gave up 7 bases, with 23 bases separating them. CDR3 bases: TGTGCCAGCAGCGTAGGGAGGGGGGGGCAACGGGAGAGGAATGAGCAGTTCTTC. As protein: CASSVGRGGQRERNEQFF. The variable domain in full, with the rest retrieved from reference TRBV9 and TRBJ2-1, is DSGVTQTPKHLITATGQRVTLRCSPRSGDLSVYWYQQSLDQGLQFLIQYYNGEERAKGNILERFSAQQFPDLHSELNLSSLELGDSALYFCASSVGRGGQRERNEQFFGPGTRLTVL.

This clonotype has more than one count but fewer than ten. This sequence joins TRBV5-1 and TRBJ1-2; D is possibly TRBD1 (6 bases). The CDR3 covers 14 residues. CDR1 SGHRS and CDR2 YFSETQ come from the germline V gene. Trimming cost V 4 bases and J 2 bases, with 12 bases left between them. In DNA form, the CDR3 reads TGCGCCAGCAGCGCGAACGGACAGAACTATGGCTACACCTTC. Translation gives CASSANGQNYGYTF. Complete variable domain (other parts from reference TRBV5-1 and TRBJ1-2): KAGVTQTPRYLIKTRGQQVTLSCSPISGHRSVSWYQQTPGQGLQFLFEYFSETQRNKGNFPGRFSGRQFSNSRSEMNVSTLELGDSALYLCASSANGQNYGYTFGSGTRLTVV.